This T cell receptor beta chain was recovered during a study of cytomegalovirus exposure and HLA in healthy donors. Germline V gene sequence: CDR1 SEHNR, CDR2 FQNEAQ (reference sequence). V was clipped by 4 bases and J by 5 bases; unmatched bases: 2. The CDR3 has 14 residues. Method: immunoSEQ multiplex PCR; TCRdb's copy keeps in-frame clones and lacks some. Of approximately 120,000 clones listed, 75% to 90% are singletons. The genes are TRBV7-9 and TRBJ1-4; 9 bases agree with TRBD1. The sequenced material came from PBMCs. The TCR comes from a woman aged 18-30 years in good health and CMV-seronegative. In DNA, the CDR3 is TGTGCCAGCAGCTCCGACAGGGGGAATGAAAAACTGTTTTTT. This codes for CASSSDRGNEKLFF.